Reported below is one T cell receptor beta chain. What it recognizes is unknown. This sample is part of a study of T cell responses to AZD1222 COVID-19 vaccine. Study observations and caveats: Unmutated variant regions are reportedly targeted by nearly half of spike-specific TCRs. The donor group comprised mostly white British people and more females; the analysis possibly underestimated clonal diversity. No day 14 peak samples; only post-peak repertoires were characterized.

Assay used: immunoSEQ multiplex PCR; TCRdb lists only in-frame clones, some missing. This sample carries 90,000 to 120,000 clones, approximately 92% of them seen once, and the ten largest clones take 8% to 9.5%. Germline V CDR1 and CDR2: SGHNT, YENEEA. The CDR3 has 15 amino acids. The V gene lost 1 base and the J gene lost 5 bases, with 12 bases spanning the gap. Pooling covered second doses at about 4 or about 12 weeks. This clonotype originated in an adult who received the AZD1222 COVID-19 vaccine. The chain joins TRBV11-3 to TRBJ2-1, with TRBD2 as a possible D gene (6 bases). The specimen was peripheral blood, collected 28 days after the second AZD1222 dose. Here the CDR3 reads CASSLGGVSDNEQFF. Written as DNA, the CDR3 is TGTGCCAGCAGCTTAGGCGGGGTCTCGGACAATGAGCAGTTCTTC.